These T cell receptor beta chains were read from a single sample in a study of blood T cell repertoires in COVID-19. Assay used: immunoSEQ multiplex PCR; TCRdb lists only in-frame clones, some missing. The sample has around 130,000 clones; over 70% are singletons. The material sequenced was peripheral blood. These receptors were collected from a man aged 80 or over with acute or convalescent COVID-19. Both conserved end residues are part of each CDR3. A D gene is named only where the DNA matches it firmly. The size entry is marked missing in some rows and otherwise reads once, few, many or a size class.

. | TRBJ2-5 | TRBV5-1 | . | TGCGCCAGCAGCACCGGGGAACTCCAAGAGACCCAGTACTTC | CASSTGELQETQYF
TRBD1 | TRBJ2-7 | TRBV28 | . | TGTGCCAGCAGTCCGACAGGGTCATTGGCCTACGAGCAGTATTTC | CASSPTGSLAYEQYF
TRBD1 | TRBJ1-2 | TRBV28 | . | TGTGCCAGCACCCACAGGGGGCGCGATGGCTACACCTTC | CASTHRGRDGYTF
TRBD2 | TRBJ2-3 | TRBV9 | . | TGTGCCAGCAGCGTACTTAGCGGGATCCGCACAGATACGCAGTATTTT | CASSVLSGIRTDTQYF
TRBD1 | TRBJ2-7 | TRBV5-4 | . | TGTGCCAGCAGTGGGGACAGGGGGCTTGGGGAGCAGTACTTC | CASSGDRGLGEQYF
. | TRBJ2-2 | TRBV7-9 | . | TGTGCCAGCAGCTTAGCTAGCTGGGGCGCGGACACCGGGGAGCTGTTTTTT | CASSLASWGADTGELFF
TRBD2 | TRBJ2-5 | TRBV2 | few | TGTGCCAGCAGTCCCGGACTAGCGGGGGGCGGGGAGACCCAGTACTTC | CASSPGLAGGGETQYF
. | TRBJ2-7 | TRBV7-8 | . | TGTGCCAGCAGCGGGACAGCGGGGGCATACGAGCAGTACTTC | CASSGTAGAYEQYF
. | TRBJ1-6 | TRBV6-1 | . | TGTGCCAGCAGTGAAGTTATGTCCAGCTCCTATAATTCACCCCTCCACTTT | CASSEVMSSSYNSPLHF
TRBD1 | TRBJ1-2 | TRBV10-3 | . | TGTGCCATCAGTGAACCAGGGGGATTTAACTATGGCTACACCTTC | CAISEPGGFNYGYTF
. | TRBJ2-1 | TRBV18 | . | TGTGCCAGCTCATCTAACCAGGGGGGCAATGAGCAGTTCTTC | CASSSNQGGNEQFF
TRBD2 | TRBJ2-5 | TRBV7-2 | . | TGTGCCAGCAGCCCGACTAGCGCCCCCAGAGGGGCCCAGTACTTC | CASSPTSAPRGAQYF
. | TRBJ2-7 | TRBV14 | . | TGTGCCAGCAGCCAGAAACTGCACTCCTACGAGCAGTACTTC | CASSQKLHSYEQYF
TRBD1 | TRBJ2-5 | TRBV7-7 | . | TGTGCCAGCAGCCGACAGGGGCTCCAAGAGACCCAGTACTTC | CASSRQGLQETQYF
TRBD1 | TRBJ1-1 | TRBV2 | once | TGTGCCAGCGGAGAACCGGGACAGAAAAACACTGAAGCTTTCTTT | CASGEPGQKNTEAFF
TRBD2 | TRBJ2-2 | TRBV7-3 | . | TGTGCCAGCAGCCGGACTAGCGGGGGCACCGGGGAGCTGTTTTTT | CASSRTSGGTGELFF
. | TRBJ2-7 | TRBV14 | . | TGTGCCAGCAGCCAAGATCTGGCCAGCTACGAGCAGTACTTC | CASSQDLASYEQYF
. | TRBJ1-1 | TRBV7-2 | many | TGTGCCAGCAGTTCAGCCAGCGGTGGGGTCGTGAACACTGAAGCTTTCTTT | CASSSASGGVVNTEAFF
. | TRBJ1-2 | TRBV19 | . | TGTGCCAGTAGTTCCAGGCCTCCGAGGGTCTATGGCTACACCTTC | CASSSRPPRVYGYTF
. | TRBJ2-1 | TRBV14 | . | TGTGCCAGCAGCCAAGCAGGGACACAGCAGTTCTTC | CASSQAGTQQFF
. | TRBJ1-4 | TRBV19 | . | TGTGCCAGTAGTTCCACGGGACTGGCTAATGAAAAACTGTTTTTT | CASSSTGLANEKLFF
TRBD2 | TRBJ2-1 | TRBV4-3 | . | TGCGCCAGCAGCCAATACCCGGGACTAGCGTTCAATGAGCAGTTCTTC | CASSQYPGLAFNEQFF
. | TRBJ2-3 | TRBV6-5 | . | TGTGCCAGCAGTCCAAGGGGGGGTTCAGATACGCAGTATTTT | CASSPRGGSDTQYF
. | TRBJ1-1 | TRBV6-6 | . | TGTGCCAGCAGTTACTTACAGGAAGCTTTCTTT | CASSYLQEAFF
TRBD1 | TRBJ1-2 | TRBV30 | . | TGTGCCTGGAGTGTACTACGACAGGGTCTACGCTACACCTTC | CAWSVLRQGLRYTF
. | TRBJ2-1 | TRBV11-2 | . | TGTGCCAGCAACAACCTTGGGGGGAGGAGTGAGCAGTTCTTC | CASNNLGGRSEQFF
. | TRBJ1-2 | TRBV19 | . | TGTGCCAGTAGTCTACAGGGAGTGTATGGCTACACCTTC | CASSLQGVYGYTF
TRBD2 | TRBJ2-5 | TRBV30 | . | TGTGCCTGGAGTCTGGGACGGCGGGGGGAGACCCAGTACTTC | CAWSLGRRGETQYF
TRBD2 | TRBJ2-1 | TRBV5-6 | . | TGTGCCAGCAGCTACCCTAGCGGACCCTACAATGAGCAGTTCTTC | CASSYPSGPYNEQFF
TRBD1 | TRBJ1-1 | TRBV28 | . | TGTGCCAGCAGGCGACAGGGAGGAGCTGAAGCTTTCTTT | CASRRQGGAEAFF
TRBD1 | TRBJ2-3 | TRBV7-2 | few | TGTGCCAGCAGCTTAATCCGGACAGGGGGAGGCGCAGATACGCAGTATTTT | CASSLIRTGGGADTQYF
. | TRBJ1-5 | TRBV6-1 | . | TGTGCCAGCAGTGATCCCCTTAGCAATCAGCCCCAGCATTTT | CASSDPLSNQPQHF
. | TRBJ2-1 | TRBV30 | . | TGTGCCTGGAGGCCCTACGGTATGTCGGAGTTCTTC | CAWRPYGMSEFF
. | TRBJ2-3 | TRBV5-5 | . | TGTGCCAGCAGCTTGGGTCCCATCAGACAACGGGATACGCAGTATTTT | CASSLGPIRQRDTQYF
TRBD1 | TRBJ1-2 | TRBV5-1 | . | TGCGCCAGCAGCTCCGCGGCCGGGACAGGATTGTCCTATGGCTACACCTTC | CASSSAAGTGLSYGYTF
. | TRBJ1-1 | TRBV28 | . | TGTGCCAGCAGTTTAGGGACACTGGGGAACACTGAAGCTTTCTTT | CASSLGTLGNTEAFF
TRBD1 | TRBJ1-2 | TRBV28 | . | TGTGCCAGCAGTTTATTGCCGGGACAGGCAAGGATTGGCTACACCTTC | CASSLLPGQARIGYTF